This T cell receptor beta chain is from a study of T-cell memory formation after mild COVID-19. V was pared by 0 bases and J by 5 bases, with 4 bases of the junction left unmatched. The CDR3 length is 15 residues. The V gene's germline CDR1 is SGHRS and CDR2 YFSETQ. MiXCR was run by TCRdb on the 5' RACE reads, yielding one entry per CDR3 protein. The sample carries about 310,000 distinct CDR3 sequences, 15% to 20% recorded once. Sequences were obtained from PBMCs or a T cell subset sorted from them (not recorded which). The receptor was derived from a man aged 18 to 29 who had mild COVID-19 (a few samples of this study predate the infection). Cell type and time point are not known. The chain recombines TRBV5-1 with TRBJ2-3; TRBD2 matches at 9 bases. Here the CDR3 reads CASSLVAGGQDTQYF. For the CDR3, the DNA is TGCGCCAGCAGCTTGGTCGCGGGGGGGCAAGATACGCAGTATTTT.